The 16 T cell receptor beta chains below were found in one sample sequenced in a study of Graves' ophthalmopathy and Graves' hyperthyroidism. Transcripts of RNA were the source for amplifying TCR beta CDR3 regions. Following a first-round RT-PCR that used HTBI primers, a second-round multiplex PCR was carried out. Via MiXCR, TCRdb re-called the multiplex PCR reads, giving one row per CDR3 protein. The sample holds fewer than 650,000 distinct CDR3 sequences, about 20% seen once. Sequenced material: peripheral blood. The receptors stem from a young woman with stable Graves' hyperthyroidism. Some clones in this sample may be carry-over from other donors' samples.

Here the CDR3 reads CASSLGLGGQNIQYF. The CDR3 nucleotides are TGTGCCAGCAGCTTAGGACTGGGAGGCCAAAACATTCAGTACTTC. The gene calls are TRBV7-2 and TRBJ2-4, with D perhaps matching TRBD2 (6 bases). This CDR3 comprises 15 residues. V was shortened by 1 base and J by 5 bases, with 12 bases between the two germline ends. Germline CDR1 SGHTA, CDR2 FQGNSA.

This clonotype was detected only a few times. The chain has TRBV27 and TRBJ2-2, with TRBD2 matching over 11 bases. Germline CDR1 is MNHEY and CDR2 is SMNVEV (reference sequence). The CDR3 extends over 15 amino acids. V lost 6 bases and J lost 4; bases outside the gene matches: 4. The CDR3 DNA reads as TGTGCCAGCAGACTAGCGGGAGCGGGCACCGGGGAGCTGTTTTTT. The encoded protein is CASRLAGAGTGELFF.

This clonotype was found many times. This rearrangement joins TRBV12-3 or TRBV12-4 to TRBJ1-1; 7 positions agree with TRBD1. Germline trimming cut 2 bases from V and 5 bases from J; bases unmatched to any gene: 8. There are 15 residues in the CDR3. The CDR3 DNA reads TGTGCCAGCAGTTTACTTGTTGACAGGGCTACTGAAGCTTTCTTT. Its translation is CASSLLVDRATEAFF.

Many counts were recorded for this clonotype. This chain joins TRBV6-1 and TRBJ1-1; no firm D call. Germline V gene sequence: CDR1 MNHNS, CDR2 SASEGT. V was clipped by 6 bases and J by 1 base, with 12 bases between them. CDR3 length equals 14 residues. As DNA, the CDR3 is TGTGCCAGCAGGAGAGAGGGATGGAACACTGAAGCTTTCTTT. As protein: CASRREGWNTEAFF.

This chain uses TRBV28 with TRBJ2-5, with a tentative D call TRBD1 (6 bases). Between the trimmed V and J ends, which lost 4 bases and 2 bases, there was a span of 17 bases. The CDR3 is 16 amino acids. Per the germline V gene, CDR1 is MDHEN and CDR2 is SYDVKM. CDR3 coding DNA: TGTGCCAGCAGTTCCCGATGGGGGCCCGGACAAGAGACCCAGTACTTC. Protein: CASSSRWGPGQETQYF.

This clonotype was recorded a few times. This chain uses TRBV12-3 or TRBV12-4 with TRBJ2-7; D remains ambiguous. Trimming pared 1 base from V and 5 bases from J, leaving 12 bases between. The CDR3 totals 14 residues. In DNA form, the CDR3 reads TGTGCCAGCAGTTTAGGCCAACTGGTCCACGAGCAGTACTTC. It encodes CASSLGQLVHEQYF.

This clonotype turned up a few times. The chain's CDR3 is CASSPSGTGEGYTF. As DNA, the CDR3 is TGTGCCAGCTCACCATCCGGGACAGGGGAGGGCTACACCTTC. The J gene is TRBJ1-2, the V gene TRBV18, with TRBD1 matching 10 bases. The CDR3 consists of 14 residues. J was trimmed by 8 bases and V by 2 bases; bases with no gene match: 5. Germline lookup yields CDR1 KGHSH and CDR2 LQKENI.

The table lists this clonotype with a few counts. V is TRBV20-1 and J is TRBJ1-1; maybe TRBD1 (5 bases). V lost 1 base and J 3 bases, leaving 9 bases between the germline ends. The CDR3 is made up of 13 amino acids. CDR1 and CDR2 (germline): DFQATT, SNEGSKA (reference sequence). The CDR3 nucleotides are TGCAGTGCTAGAGTAGGGACCCACACTGAAGCTTTCTTT. It translates to CSARVGTHTEAFF.

This clonotype was counted many times. The V gene is TRBV15, the J gene TRBJ2-7; D is perhaps TRBD1 (5 bases). Germline-derived CDR1 and CDR2 are LNHNV and YYDKDF (reference sequence). The V gene lost 0 bases and the J gene lost 3 bases, with 9 bases spanning the gap. This CDR3 is built from 14 residues. CDR3: CATSRDRVDYEQYF. The CDR3 coding sequence is TGTGCCACCAGCAGAGACAGGGTGGACTACGAGCAGTACTTC.

The chain uses TRBV20-1 and TRBJ2-5; a weak D match, TRBD1 (5 bases). V lost 0 bases, J lost 1 base, and 9 bases lay in between. Germline assignment: CDR1 DFQATT and CDR2 SNEGSKA (reference sequence). The CDR3 has 14 residues. The CDR3 sequence is CSARDGRVQETQYF. The CDR3 DNA reads TGCAGTGCTAGAGATGGCAGGGTCCAAGAGACCCAGTACTTC.

This clonotype appeared a few times. An end of the junction does not agree with germline; a read error may underlie this. V usage is TRBV6-1 and J usage is TRBJ1-1; perhaps TRBD1 as D (5 bases). The germline gives CDR1 MNHNS, CDR2 SASEGT. The CDR3 has 15 amino acids. This CDR3 reads CANSEKVSGATEAFF. CDR3 nucleotide sequence: TGTGCCAACAGTGAAAAGGTCAGTGGGGCCACTGAAGCTTTCTTT.

This clonotype was seen repeatedly, ten times or more. This chain's CDR3 is CAIETQTEAFF. The CDR3, as DNA: TGTGCCATCGAGACCCAGACTGAAGCTTTCTTT. The chain links TRBV6-1 to TRBJ1-1; D is unresolved. V lost 10 bases, J lost 5 bases, and 11 bases lay in between. CDR1 is MNHNS and CDR2 is SASEGT in the germline V gene. The CDR3 contains 11 residues.

This clonotype was seen ten or more times. The junction does not match germline at one end; this may be a read error. The DNA for the CDR3 is TGCGCCAACAGCCAGGGGGGGGGAGCTAACTATGGCTACACCTTC. Translated, it gives CANSQGGGANYGYTF. The J gene is TRBJ1-2, the V gene TRBV4-1, with TRBD1 matching 7 bases. This CDR3 is 15 amino acids long. Germline CDR1 is MGHRA and CDR2 is YSYEKL.

The chain carries TRBV6-2 or TRBV6-3 and TRBJ1-2; no clear D gene. V was cut by 4 bases and J by 3 bases, with 15 bases left in between. Germline-derived CDR1 and CDR2 are MNHEY and SVGEGT. This CDR3 contains 15 residues. The CDR3 region has the DNA TGTGCCAGCAGTTTCTCATCCCAGGCGTACTATGGCTACACCTTC. Encoded protein: CASSFSSQAYYGYTF.

The rearrangement uses TRBV25-1 and TRBJ1-1, with 7 positions matching TRBD1. Germline loops: CDR1 MGHDK, CDR2 SYGVNS. V lost 2 bases, J lost 1 base, and 4 bases stayed unmatched. The CDR3 consists of 15 residues. The CDR3 protein is CASSETNRGNTEAFF. CDR3 nucleotide sequence: TGTGCCAGCAGTGAAACCAACAGGGGGAACACTGAAGCTTTCTTT.

V usage is TRBV15 and J usage is TRBJ1-2; a weak D match, TRBD1 (6 bases). Trimming stripped 1 base from V and 1 base from J, with 10 bases between. Germline values: CDR1 LNHNV, CDR2 YYDKDF (reference sequence). The CDR3 has 15 amino acids. The CDR3 here is CATSRADSLNYGYTF. CDR3 nucleotide sequence: TGTGCCACCAGCAGAGCGGACAGCCTTAACTATGGCTACACCTTC.